These 9 T cell receptor beta chains were sequenced from one sample in a study of resident and recirculating memory T cells in vitiligo. Only in-frame clones appear in the TCRdb table, and some are missing; sequencing was by immunoSEQ multiplex PCR. The data hold tens of thousands of clones, with under 95% observed a single time. Material for sequencing was blood. The receptors were sampled from a male donor with vitiligo.

V usage is TRBV29-1 and J usage is TRBJ1-1, with 7 bases lining up with TRBD1. Germline V CDR1 and CDR2: SQVTM, ANQGSEA. Losses at the gene ends were 7 bases for V and 0 bases for J; bases not matched to a gene: 11. The CDR3 is made up of 15 amino acids. The CDR3 protein is CSAAQGWGMNTEAFF. In DNA, the CDR3 is TGCAGCGCAGCACAGGGGTGGGGAATGAACACTGAAGCTTTCTTT.

This chain connects TRBV2 to TRBJ2-6; TRBD1 agrees at 7 bases. The CDR3 has 16 residues. With 3 bases clipped from V and 2 bases from J, the junction kept 4 bases outside the gene matches. In germline, CDR1 is SNHLY, CDR2 FYNNEI. The CDR3 sequence is CASSDPGQAGANVLTF. CDR3 DNA sequence: TGTGCCAGCAGTGACCCCGGACAGGCTGGGGCCAACGTCCTGACTTTC.

The chain joins TRBV28 to TRBJ2-6, with a weak D call TRBD2 (6 bases). Germline-derived CDR1 and CDR2 are MDHEN and SYDVKM. Deletions cut 5 bases from V and 0 bases from J, with 14 bases between. The CDR3 is 17 residues long. The chain's CDR3 is CASSLGGLLSGANVLTF. The CDR3 bases are TGTGCCAGCAGTCTGGGGGGACTGCTCTCTGGGGCCAACGTCCTGACTTTC.

This clone was seen a few times. The chain combines TRBV5-6 with TRBJ2-7; 10 bases map to TRBD1. Germline V gene sequence: CDR1 SGHDT, CDR2 YYEEEE. CDR3 length: 13 amino acids. V trimming: 4 bases; J trimming: 6 bases; junction bases outside the gene matches: 4. This chain's CDR3 is CASSPWTGGEQYF. For the CDR3, the DNA is TGTGCCAGCAGCCCTTGGACAGGGGGCGAGCAGTACTTC.

Here the CDR3 reads CASSFGQGPNQPQHF. The CDR3 DNA reads as TGTGCCAGCAGTTTTGGACAGGGACCCAATCAGCCCCAGCATTTT. The chain combines TRBV27 with TRBJ1-5; 8 bases agree with TRBD1. Per germline, CDR1 MNHEY and CDR2 SMNVEV (reference sequence). The J segment lost 3 bases and the V segment lost 3 bases, leaving 4 bases of the junction unmatched. The CDR3 loop spans 15 amino acids.

V is TRBV6-1 and J is TRBJ2-6; TRBD1 might be the D (6 bases). The CDR3 is 16 residues long. Germline V gene data show CDR1 as MNHNS and CDR2 as SASEGT. V was shortened by 3 bases and J by 2 bases, with 11 bases between the two germline ends. The CDR3 is CASSEQGSPGANVLTF. The CDR3 nucleotides read TGTGCCAGCAGTGAGCAGGGGTCACCTGGGGCCAACGTCCTGACTTTC.

The CDR3 loop is CAWTPGRGYGYTF. For the CDR3, the DNA is TGTGCCTGGACTCCCGGACGGGGCTATGGCTACACCTTC. The chain couples TRBV30 to TRBJ1-2; D is ambiguous. Germline CDR1 reads GTSNPN; CDR2 reads SVGIG (reference sequence). V lost 4 bases and J 4 bases, leaving 13 bases between the germline ends. CDR3 length equals 13 residues.

This chain joins TRBV28 and TRBJ2-5; 10 bases fit TRBD2. J lost 4 bases, V lost 5 bases, and 10 bases had no gene match. The CDR3 is 16 residues long. In germline, CDR1 is MDHEN, CDR2 SYDVKM. The CDR3 DNA follows: TGTGCCAGCAGTCCCTTTACCCTAGCGGGAGTAGAGACCCAGTACTTC. Translation: CASSPFTLAGVETQYF.

This sequence joins TRBV19 and TRBJ2-5; 14 bases line up with TRBD2. The germline CDR1 and CDR2 sequences are LNHDA and SQIVND (reference sequence). The CDR3 is 17 residues long. The trim removed 0 bases at V and 5 bases at J, leaving 5 bases unmatched. The CDR3 DNA reads as TGTGCCAGTAGTATAGATTTGGGACTAGCGGGAGTCGAGACCCAGTACTTC. Translated, it gives CASSIDLGLAGVETQYF.